This entry lists 8 T cell receptor beta chains sequenced from one sample in a study of blood T cell repertoires in COVID-19. TCRdb keeps only in-frame clones here, not all; method: immunoSEQ multiplex PCR. Of roughly 500,000 clones in the sample, approximately 92% were seen once. Material: peripheral blood. Source of these receptors: a man between 18 and 35 years old with COVID-19, enrolled during active disease.

The J gene is TRBJ2-2, the V gene TRBV5-1; 9 bases map to TRBD1. CDR3 length: 14 residues. The ends lost 5 bases at V and 8 bases at J; junction bases unmatched: 7. Germline CDR1 SGHRS, CDR2 YFSETQ. The chain's CDR3 is CASRDRGGAGELFF. CDR3 sequence (DNA): TGCGCCAGCAGGGACAGGGGCGGAGCGGGGGAGCTGTTTTTT.

This chain connects TRBV11-2 to TRBJ1-6; 9 nucleotides agree with TRBD1. The V gene end was trimmed by 1 base and the J gene end by 9 bases; junction bases not matched to a gene: 4. The CDR3 runs 15 residues. Looked up from germline, CDR1 is SGHAT and CDR2 is FQNNGV. CDR3 nucleotide sequence: TGTGCCAGCAGCTTAGCGGGGACAGGGTTTTCACCCCTCCACTTT. Its translation is CASSLAGTGFSPLHF.

This chain joins TRBV7-6 and TRBJ1-5; no definite D call. The CDR3 has 13 residues. CDR1 SGHVS and CDR2 FNYEAQ come from the germline V gene. The germline V and J ends were trimmed by 4 bases and 7 bases, with 11 bases remaining between them. The CDR3 region is CASSSDIKQPQHF. CDR3 sequence (DNA): TGTGCCAGCAGCTCCGACATTAAACAGCCCCAGCATTTT.

The rearrangement uses TRBV19 and TRBJ2-1; 11 bases map to TRBD2. Germline CDR1 reads LNHDA; CDR2 reads SQIVND (reference sequence). The CDR3 has 15 amino acids. The V gene end was trimmed by 2 bases and the J gene end by 7 bases; junction bases not matched to a gene: 4. The CDR3 DNA reads as TGTGCCAGTAGTATATCTCGGACTAGCGGGAATGAGCAGTTCTTC. This encodes CASSISRTSGNEQFF.

V gene TRBV6-6 combines with J gene TRBJ1-6; 8 bases are a match to TRBD1. V lost 6 bases to trimming and J lost 7 bases; unmatched junction nucleotides: 8. Germline V gives CDR1 MNHNY, CDR2 SVGAGI (reference sequence). The CDR3 length is 15 residues. CDR3 loop: CASSKDRVGNSPLHF. The CDR3 DNA sequence: TGTGCCAGCAGCAAGGACAGGGTGGGGAATTCACCCCTCCACTTT.

The chain recombines TRBV30 with TRBJ2-2; D possibly corresponds to TRBD1 (6 bases). Germline loops: CDR1 GTSNPN, CDR2 SVGIG (reference sequence). Trimming shortened V by 6 bases and J by 7 bases, and 15 bases separated the two germline ends. The CDR3 has 13 amino acids. CDR3 sequence (DNA): TGTGCCTGCATGCAGGGGTCCGGCGGGGAGCTGTTTTTT. Translating it yields CACMQGSGGELFF. The full variable domain, rest sourced from reference TRBV30 and TRBJ2-2, is SQTIHQWPATLVQPVGSPLSLECTVEGTSNPNLYWYRQAAGRGLQLLFYSVGIGQISSEVPQNLSASRPQDRQFILSSKKLLLSDSGFYLCACMQGSGGELFFGEGSRLTVL.

V is TRBV18 and J is TRBJ1-2, with D possibly being TRBD1 (5 bases). The CDR3 is made up of 14 amino acids. Germline-derived CDR1 and CDR2 are KGHSH and LQKENI. Trimming shortened V by 3 bases and J by 5 bases, and 13 bases separated the two germline ends. The CDR3 nucleotides are TGTGCCAGCTCACCCTTGACAGATGAGTATGGCTACACCTTC. Protein product: CASSPLTDEYGYTF. The complete variable domain, with remaining parts taken from reference TRBV18 and TRBJ1-2, reads NAGVMQNPRHLVRRRGQEARLRCSPMKGHSHVYWYRQLPEEGLKFMVYLQKENIIDESGMPKERFSAEFPKEGPSILRIQQVVRGDSAAYFCASSPLTDEYGYTFGSGTRLTVV.

This chain connects TRBV5-1 to TRBJ2-5, with D tentatively TRBD1 or TRBD2 (5 bases each). The CDR3 is made up of 15 amino acids. Germline loops: CDR1 SGHRS, CDR2 YFSETQ. V dropped 4 bases and J dropped 4 bases, with 17 bases sitting between them. The CDR3 bases are TGCGCCAGCAGCATGGGACGGCCTGAGGGAGAGACCCAGTACTTC. It translates to CASSMGRPEGETQYF.